These 8 T cell receptor beta chains came from one sample sequenced in a study of cytomegalovirus exposure and HLA in healthy donors. Sequenced by immunoSEQ multiplex PCR; TCRdb stores in-frame clones only, minus some. The sample has under 250,000 clones; over 80% are singletons. The sequenced material came from PBMCs. The receptor set was obtained from a woman under 30 in good health and CMV-seronegative.

The chain joins TRBV7-9 to TRBJ2-7; 10 bases are a match to TRBD1. The J segment lost 3 bases and the V segment lost 1 base, leaving 3 bases of the junction unmatched. CDR1 is SEHNR, CDR2 FQNEAQ, per germline (reference sequence). This CDR3 has 15 residues. The CDR3 here is CASSLGQGAGYEQYF. The DNA of the CDR3 is TGTGCCAGCAGCTTAGGACAGGGGGCAGGCTACGAGCAGTACTTC.

The gene calls are TRBV15 and TRBJ1-2, with 8 bases that match TRBD1. CDR1 is LNHNV, CDR2 YYDKDF, per germline (reference sequence). The CDR3 contains 15 residues. The J segment lost 2 bases and the V segment lost 2 bases, leaving 4 bases of the junction unmatched. DNA for the CDR3: TGTGCCACCAGCAGATCGGACAGGGTAAACTATGGCTACACCTTC. It codes for CATSRSDRVNYGYTF.

This clone was counted only a few times. The J gene is TRBJ2-1, the V gene TRBV30; 8 bases are a match to TRBD1. The germline V gene has CDR1 GTSNPN and CDR2 SVGIG (reference sequence). The CDR3 is made up of 14 amino acids. V lost 0 bases and J lost 6; bases outside the gene matches: 4. CDR3 sequence (DNA): TGTGCCTGGAGTGTAGGGACAGGTAGCAATGAGCAGTTCTTC. Protein product: CAWSVGTGSNEQFF.

V usage is TRBV18 and J usage is TRBJ2-4; possible D gene TRBD2, 5 bases. Trimming shortened V by 4 bases and J by 0 bases, and 19 bases separated the two germline ends. Looked up from germline, CDR1 is KGHSH and CDR2 is LQKENI. The CDR3 has 18 amino acids. The CDR3 DNA is TGTGCCAGCTCACTAACTCCTGGACGGGAACTAGCCAAAAACATTCAGTACTTC. Translation gives CASSLTPGRELAKNIQYF.

This chain links TRBV4-2 with TRBJ2-1, with D tentatively TRBD1 (5 bases). The CDR3 extends over 16 amino acids. CDR1 and CDR2 (germline): LGHNA, YNFKEQ. Deletions cut 4 bases from V and 0 bases from J, with 13 bases between. CDR3 amino acids: CASSPQDTLSYNEQFF. The DNA for the CDR3 is TGTGCCAGCAGCCCCCAGGACACCCTCTCCTACAATGAGCAGTTCTTC.

The chain recombines TRBV18 with TRBJ2-5; 8 bases fit TRBD1. Per germline, CDR1 KGHSH and CDR2 LQKENI. The ends lost 6 bases at V and 0 bases at J; junction bases unmatched: 9. The CDR3 spans 16 residues. CDR3: CASSHGQGRYQETQYF. In DNA form, the CDR3 reads TGTGCCAGCTCCCACGGACAGGGTCGGTACCAAGAGACCCAGTACTTC. The full variable domain, rest sourced from reference TRBV18 and TRBJ2-5, is NAGVMQNPRHLVRRRGQEARLRCSPMKGHSHVYWYRQLPEEGLKFMVYLQKENIIDESGMPKERFSAEFPKEGPSILRIQQVVRGDSAAYFCASSHGQGRYQETQYFGPGTRLLVL.

In its sample, this clone was seen once. CDR3 sequence: CASSQVLAGGTYEQYF. Here the CDR3 DNA reads TGCGCCAGCAGCCAAGTTCTAGCGGGAGGGACCTACGAGCAGTACTTC. V usage is TRBV4-1 and J usage is TRBJ2-7, with 12 nucleotides matching TRBD2. This CDR3 spans 16 amino acids. CDR1 MGHRA and CDR2 YSYEKL come from the germline V gene. V lost 1 base and J lost 2; bases outside the gene matches: 3.

This clone was recorded a few times. This rearrangement joins TRBV2 to TRBJ2-1; 14 bases align to TRBD2. Germline V gene data show CDR1 as SNHLY and CDR2 as FYNNEI. CDR3 length equals 16 residues. V shed 6 bases and J 5 bases; nucleotides not matched to a gene: 6. CDR3 residues: CASSRLAGGLNNEQFF. In DNA form, the CDR3 reads TGTGCCAGCAGCCGACTAGCGGGAGGGTTGAACAATGAGCAGTTCTTC.